This entry describes one T cell receptor (beta chain). The data were taken from a study of blood T cell repertoires in COVID-19. Overall study: COVID-19 samples, acute and convalescent, were from the United States, Italy and Spain.

Assay used: immunoSEQ multiplex PCR; TCRdb lists only in-frame clones, some missing. The table has 300,000 to 350,000 clones, roughly 89% seen once. The germline gives CDR1 MGHRA, CDR2 YSYEKL. This CDR3 contains 14 residues. V was pared by 4 bases and J by 5 bases, with 6 bases of the junction left unmatched. Sequencing input: peripheral blood. This TCR was sampled from a woman aged 18-30 years who had recovered from COVID-19. The chain employs TRBV4-1 and TRBJ2-5; 8 nucleotides match TRBD2. CDR3 loop: CASSPRAGGETQYF. The CDR3 DNA reads as TGCGCCAGCAGCCCAAGGGCGGGGGGTGAGACCCAGTACTTC.